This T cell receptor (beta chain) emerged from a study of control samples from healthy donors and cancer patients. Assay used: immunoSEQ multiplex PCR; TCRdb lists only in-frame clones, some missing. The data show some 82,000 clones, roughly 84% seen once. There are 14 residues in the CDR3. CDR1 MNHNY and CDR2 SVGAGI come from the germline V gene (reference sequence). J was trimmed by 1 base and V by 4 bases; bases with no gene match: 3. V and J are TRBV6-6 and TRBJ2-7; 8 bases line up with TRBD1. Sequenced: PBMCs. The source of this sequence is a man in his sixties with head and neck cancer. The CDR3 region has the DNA TGTGCCAGCAGTTGGGACAGGCCTTCCTACGAGCAGTACTTC. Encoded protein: CASSWDRPSYEQYF.